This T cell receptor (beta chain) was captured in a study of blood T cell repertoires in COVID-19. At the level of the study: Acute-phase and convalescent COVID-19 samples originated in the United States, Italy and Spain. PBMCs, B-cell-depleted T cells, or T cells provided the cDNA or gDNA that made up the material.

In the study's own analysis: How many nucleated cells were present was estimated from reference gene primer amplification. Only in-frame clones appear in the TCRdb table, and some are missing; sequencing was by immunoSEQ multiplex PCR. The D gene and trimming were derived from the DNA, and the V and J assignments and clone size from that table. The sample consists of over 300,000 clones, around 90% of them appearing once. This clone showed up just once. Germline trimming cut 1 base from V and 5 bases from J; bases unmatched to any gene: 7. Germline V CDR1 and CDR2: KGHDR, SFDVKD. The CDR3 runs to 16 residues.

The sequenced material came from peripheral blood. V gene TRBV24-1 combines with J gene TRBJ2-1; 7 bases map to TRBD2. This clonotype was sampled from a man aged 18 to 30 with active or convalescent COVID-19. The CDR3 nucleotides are TGTGCCACCAGTGATTTCGGGCTAGCGGAAGACAATGAGCAGTTCTTC. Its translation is CATSDFGLAEDNEQFF.